This T cell receptor (beta chain) was recorded in a study of neurological immune-mediated disorders. Study outcomes and limitations: When repertoires were grouped phylogenetically, those of 18 of 34 multiple sclerosis patients fell into one related-CDR3 cluster, a possible signature. The absence of shared CDR3 amino acid sequences among expanded clones across subjects suggests private repertoires in all groups. In HTLV-1-associated myelopathy, TCR clonal expansion was greatest, whereas multiple sclerosis had the least, falling below healthy controls.

This clonotype was picked up many times. No antigen is known for it. 5'RACE employing 10-nucleotide random UMIs yielded the cDNA. MiXCR was run by TCRdb on the 5' RACE reads, yielding one entry per CDR3 protein. The sample includes 60,000 or so distinct CDR3 sequences, 3% to 4% of them seen just once. The germline V gene has CDR1 LGHDT and CDR2 YNNKEL (reference sequence). Trimming pared 4 bases from V and 0 bases from J, leaving 13 bases between. The CDR3 consists of 16 residues. Sequenced input: PBMCs. This rearrangement joins TRBV3-1 to TRBJ2-1; the D gene is possibly TRBD2 (6 bases). The sequence derives from a woman aged 55-70 years with multiple sclerosis. The CDR3 nucleotides read TGTGCCAGCAGCCTCGTCTGGCGGGGCTCCTACAATGAGCAGTTCTTC. Encoded protein: CASSLVWRGSYNEQFF.